This TCR beta chain was identified in a study of cytomegalovirus exposure and HLA in healthy donors. There are 16 residues in the CDR3. CDR1 is MGHRA and CDR2 is YSYEKL in the germline V gene. Trimming cost V 0 bases and J 1 base, with 12 bases left between them. Sequencing was performed with immunoSEQ multiplex PCR; in TCRdb, only in-frame clones are kept and a portion is missing. There are 90,000 to 150,000 clones in the sample; 88% occur only once, and about 6% lies in the top ten. The TCR sequence derives from a woman aged 18-35 years in good health and CMV-seropositive. Material: PBMCs. The rearrangement joins TRBV4-1 to TRBJ2-5; D is perhaps TRBD2 (6 bases). The CDR3 nucleotides read TGCGCCAGCAGCCAAGATTGGAGGGGTATCCAAGAGACCCAGTACTTC. It yields the protein CASSQDWRGIQETQYF.